This T cell receptor beta chain was captured in a study of human T cells and chemical hapten exposure. This clonotype was picked up a small number of times. Antigen: not known. Study results and caveats: Controls formed significantly fewer large CDR3 similarity clusters than expanded TCRs did.

J lost 2 bases, V lost 3 bases, and 6 bases had no gene match. The germline CDR1 and CDR2 sequences are SGHRS and YFSETQ. The CDR3 sequence is 15 residues long. This sample's time point: patch test 3, about 24 weeks after DPC sensitization. As to treatment: therapeutic diphenylcyclopropenone sensitization with weekly scalp DPC. Individual cDNA molecules each carried unique molecular identifiers attached by the library. TCRdb re-analysed the RACE reads in MiXCR, keeping a single row per CDR3 protein. The repertoire has roughly 100,000 distinct CDR3 sequences, less than 35% of them found once; the top ten carry around 2.8%.

The input for sequencing was whole blood, taken in connection with sensitization to the hapten diphenylcyclopropenone (DPC). The chain recombines TRBV5-1 with TRBJ2-7; 9 bases are shared with TRBD1. This TCR was sampled from a man between 40 and 49 years old with alopecia areata. Some clones in this sample may be carry-over from other donors' samples. The CDR3 DNA sequence: TGCGCCAGCAGCTCTTCCGGGACAGGGACCTACGAGCAGTACTTC. Translation: CASSSSGTGTYEQYF.